This T cell receptor (beta chain) was recovered during a study of blood T cells in healthy people across ages. The authors ran a second PCR of 7 to 11 cycles using a sample-barcoded 5' primer and a J-beta primer mix. Every cDNA was tagged by a template-switch adaptor with 12 random nucleotides. In TCRdb, the 5' RACE reads were re-called with MiXCR into one record per CDR3 protein. The data show over 700,000 distinct CDR3 sequences, less than 70% seen once. Overall study findings and caveats: Long-lived and aged donors differed, with more naive CD4+ cells and higher diversity in the long-lived.

As to this clonotype: Antigen specificity is unknown.

Specimen: blood. This sequence was found in an older man in good health.

Written as DNA, the CDR3 is TGTGCCAGCAGACAGGGGGTCGCCTATGGCTACACCTTC. It encodes CASRQGVAYGYTF. The chain joins TRBV6-1 to TRBJ1-2; 8 positions match TRBD1. V dropped 6 bases and J dropped 4; count of bases not matched to a gene: 4. The CDR3 contains 13 residues. Germline CDR1 is MNHNS and CDR2 is SASEGT.